Below are 30 T cell receptor beta chains sequenced from a single sample in a study of blood T cell repertoires in COVID-19. Data came from immunoSEQ multiplex PCR; TCRdb stores just in-frame clones and leaves some out. The sample lists approximately 150,000 clones; 85% to 90% were seen once. The sample consisted of peripheral blood. Source of these receptors: a man aged 45-65 years who had recovered from COVID-19.

The rearrangement joins TRBV18 to TRBJ2-7; maybe TRBD2 (6 bases). Germline V gene data show CDR1 as KGHSH and CDR2 as LQKENI. This CDR3 comprises 14 residues. The ends were cut back, 1 base at V and 4 bases at J, with 11 bases in the middle. The CDR3 reads CASSPRPGLYEQYF. CDR3 sequence (DNA): TGTGCCAGCTCACCACGGCCGGGACTGTACGAGCAGTACTTC.

This clone was seen only once. The V call is TRBV30, the J call TRBJ1-1; TRBD1 aligns across 7 bases. CDR1 is GTSNPN and CDR2 is SVGIG in the germline V gene (reference sequence). The CDR3 has 13 residues. The CDR3 spells CAMRVRGEAEAFF. As DNA, the CDR3 is TGTGCAATGAGAGTCAGGGGGGAGGCTGAAGCTTTCTTT.

There are a few counts of this clone. This chain links TRBV12-3 or TRBV12-4 with TRBJ2-7, with a tentative D call TRBD2 (5 bases). V shed 6 bases and J shed 3 bases, with 12 bases lying between them. CDR3 length equals 13 residues. The CDR3 loop reads CASSRGLIYEQYF. CDR3 DNA: TGTGCCAGCAGCCGAGGACTGATCTACGAGCAGTACTTC.

The J gene is TRBJ2-7, the V gene TRBV27; 7 bases are shared with TRBD1. The CDR3 is 18 residues long. In germline, CDR1 is MNHEY, CDR2 SMNVEV (reference sequence). Trimming at V came to 3 bases and at J to 3 bases, leaving 17 bases not matched to a gene. CDR3 DNA: TGTGCCAGCAGTTTCCGTCTCCCGGGACAGATGGGGAACTACGAGCAGTACTTC. Its translation: CASSFRLPGQMGNYEQYF.

V gene TRBV11-1 combines with J gene TRBJ2-7, with D possibly being TRBD1 (6 bases). V was cut by 5 bases and J by 4 bases, with 12 bases left in between. The germline gives CDR1 SGHAT, CDR2 FQDESV (reference sequence). The CDR3 is made up of 13 amino acids. The CDR3 nucleotides are TGTGCCAGCAGCCCCGGGACAACTTACGAGCAGTACTTC. This encodes CASSPGTTYEQYF.

V usage is TRBV24-1 and J usage is TRBJ2-3, with 7 bases lining up with TRBD2. V was pared by 0 bases and J by 8 bases, with 10 bases of the junction left unmatched. The CDR3 length is 16 residues. Germline CDR1 is KGHDR and CDR2 is SFDVKD. CDR3 in DNA: TGTGCCACCAGTGATTTGCGGGGGGTAAAGGAGGGTACGCAGTATTTT. Residues: CATSDLRGVKEGTQYF.

This clone is categorized as medium-sized. CDR3 coding DNA: TGCAGCGTTGAAGATAGCCTAGCGGGGACCACAGATACGCAGTATTTT. Amino acid sequence: CSVEDSLAGTTDTQYF. The genes are TRBV29-1 and TRBJ2-3, with 9 bases matching TRBD2. The CDR3 runs to 16 residues. Germline V gene lookup returns CDR1 SQVTM and CDR2 ANQGSEA. J was trimmed by 2 bases and V by 0 bases; bases with no gene match: 6.

The chain employs TRBV24-1 and TRBJ1-4; a possible D gene is TRBD1 (5 bases). Per the germline V gene, CDR1 is KGHDR and CDR2 is SFDVKD. CDR3 size: 14 residues. The V gene lost 4 bases and the J gene lost 5 bases, with 10 bases spanning the gap. DNA of the CDR3: TGTGCCACCAGTGACTCAGGGCGGAATGAAAAACTGTTTTTT. It encodes CATSDSGRNEKLFF.

The genes are TRBV28 and TRBJ2-1, with D possibly being TRBD1 (5 bases). Deletions cut 7 bases from V and 5 bases from J, with 21 bases between. This CDR3 is built from 16 residues. Germline assignment: CDR1 MDHEN and CDR2 SYDVKM. CDR3 sequence: CASTSIGAPQDNEQFF. The CDR3, as DNA: TGTGCCAGCACCTCTATAGGGGCCCCTCAAGACAATGAGCAGTTCTTC.

This sequence joins TRBV18 and TRBJ2-2, with TRBD1 identical over 8 bases. Germline CDR1 is KGHSH and CDR2 is LQKENI. The CDR3 runs 16 residues. J lost 5 bases, V lost 6 bases, and 11 bases had no gene match. The CDR3 DNA follows: TGTGCCAGCTCTCGAACAGACAGGGGACGGACCGGGGAGCTGTTTTTT. This translates into CASSRTDRGRTGELFF. The variable domain in full, completed from reference TRBV18 and TRBJ2-2, reads NAGVMQNPRHLVRRRGQEARLRCSPMKGHSHVYWYRQLPEEGLKFMVYLQKENIIDESGMPKERFSAEFPKEGPSILRIQQVVRGDSAAYFCASSRTDRGRTGELFFGEGSRLTVL.

The gene calls are TRBV2 and TRBJ1-2, with D perhaps TRBD1 (5 bases). V was clipped by 4 bases and J by 2 bases, with 11 bases between them. Per the germline V gene, CDR1 is SNHLY and CDR2 is FYNNEI. The CDR3 is 14 residues long. CDR3 region: CASSGSTDNYGYTF. CDR3 in DNA: TGTGCCAGCAGTGGGTCGACAGACAACTATGGCTACACCTTC.

This chain uses TRBV3-1 (or the pseudogene TRBV3-2) with TRBJ1-3; D gene ambiguous. Germline-derived CDR1 and CDR2 are LGHDT and YNNKEL (reference sequence). The CDR3 is 15 amino acids. Trimming shortened V by 0 bases and J by 2 bases, and 8 bases separated the two germline ends. CDR3 nucleotide sequence: TGTGCCAGCAGCCAAGATCTGGGCCCTGGAAACACCATATATTTT. Its protein product is CASSQDLGPGNTIYF.

The chain has TRBV6-5 and TRBJ2-7; possible D gene TRBD1, 6 bases. CDR1 is MNHEY and CDR2 is SVGAGI in the germline V gene. This CDR3 has 14 amino acids. Trimming took 5 bases from V and 0 from J, leaving 11 bases between them. CDR3 coding DNA: TGTGCCAGCAGTCCCGGACAGTTCTCCTACGAGCAGTACTTC. Translating it yields CASSPGQFSYEQYF.

This chain connects TRBV6-2 or TRBV6-3 to TRBJ2-1, with D perhaps matching TRBD1 (6 bases). V gave up 4 bases and J gave up 5 bases, with 15 bases separating them. The CDR3 spans 15 residues. CDR1 and CDR2 from the germline V gene are MNHEY and SVGEGT. DNA for the CDR3: TGTGCCAGCAGTTCTCTAGAGGGGGTTAACAATGAGCAGTTCTTC. Amino acid sequence: CASSSLEGVNNEQFF.

This clone was recorded once. The chain is built from TRBV29-1 and TRBJ1-2; unclear D gene. The germline V and J ends were trimmed by 2 bases and 4 bases, with 11 bases remaining between them. The germline CDR1 and CDR2 sequences are SQVTM and ANQGSEA. The CDR3 has 13 amino acids. The CDR3 region has the DNA TGCAGCGTTGAACCCAGGTCTTCCTATGGCTACACCTTC. This codes for CSVEPRSSYGYTF.

The J gene is TRBJ1-2, the V gene TRBV6-5; TRBD1 matches 7 bases. The germline CDR1 and CDR2 sequences are MNHEY and SVGAGI. This CDR3 is 13 amino acids long. J gave up 7 bases and V 6 bases, and 8 bases lay outside the gene matches. The CDR3 region is CASRVTQGSGYTF. Written as DNA, the CDR3 is TGTGCCAGCAGGGTTACACAGGGGAGTGGCTACACCTTC.

The chain carries TRBV2 and TRBJ2-5; 12 bases match TRBD2. Per the germline V gene, CDR1 is SNHLY and CDR2 is FYNNEI. This CDR3 is 15 amino acids long. J lost 5 bases, V lost 4 bases, and 5 bases had no gene match. The chain's CDR3 is CASSAASGRGETQYF. The CDR3 nucleotides are TGTGCCAGCAGTGCGGCTAGCGGGAGGGGCGAGACCCAGTACTTC.

This clone was seen a single time. The chain joins TRBV4-2 to TRBJ1-5, with unresolved D. CDR1 and CDR2 (germline): LGHNA, YNFKEQ. Trimming took 5 bases from V and 7 from J, leaving 9 bases between them. This CDR3 spans 12 amino acids. CDR3 amino acids: CASSSGQQPQHF. The CDR3 region has the DNA TGTGCCAGCAGCTCGGGTCAGCAGCCCCAGCATTTT.

The chain is built from TRBV4-3 and TRBJ2-6, with D maybe TRBD2 (6 bases). The germline V gene encodes CDR1 LGHNA and CDR2 YSLEER. The CDR3 length is 16 residues. The germline V and J ends were trimmed by 4 bases and 1 base, with 11 bases remaining between them. The CDR3 is CASSPGGGSGANVLTF. As DNA, the CDR3 is TGCGCCAGCAGCCCAGGAGGAGGGTCTGGGGCCAACGTCCTGACTTTC.

This chain joins TRBV5-4 and TRBJ2-3; 13 bases match TRBD2. CDR3 size: 16 residues. J gave up 2 bases and V 4 bases, and 4 bases lay outside the gene matches. Germline-derived CDR1 and CDR2 are SGHNT and YYREEE (reference sequence). The CDR3: CASSGGLAGLTDTQYF. The CDR3 bases are TGTGCCAGCAGCGGGGGACTAGCGGGGCTCACAGATACGCAGTATTTT.

The chain recombines TRBV6-6 with TRBJ1-5, with 8 bases aligning to TRBD1. Germline V gene sequence: CDR1 MNHNY, CDR2 SVGAGI (reference sequence). The trim removed 5 bases at V and 10 bases at J, leaving 10 bases unmatched. This CDR3 has 14 amino acids. The CDR3 loop is CASSPGQGGGPQHF. DNA of the CDR3: TGTGCCAGCAGTCCAGGACAGGGTGGGGGTCCCCAGCATTTT.

The chain joins TRBV9 to TRBJ2-1; 11 bases align to TRBD1. The CDR3 is made up of 20 amino acids. The germline V gene encodes CDR1 SGDLS and CDR2 YYNGEE. V dropped 0 bases and J dropped 0; count of bases not matched to a gene: 11. CDR3 loop: CASSVEGGTGGSSSYNEQFF. For the CDR3, the DNA is TGTGCCAGCAGCGTAGAGGGCGGGACAGGGGGTTCGAGCTCCTACAATGAGCAGTTCTTC.

This clone was seen once. V gene TRBV29-1 combines with J gene TRBJ1-2; 9 bases align to TRBD1. There are 13 residues in the CDR3. CDR1 is SQVTM, CDR2 ANQGSEA, per germline. V trimming: 7 bases; J trimming: 6 bases; junction bases outside the gene matches: 9. The CDR3 spells CSALGQGTDGYTF. CDR3 sequence (DNA): TGCAGCGCCCTGGGACAGGGAACTGATGGCTACACCTTC.

This clone has a single count. Other DNA sequences within the sample encode an identical CDR3. The J gene is TRBJ1-4, the V gene TRBV18; the D gene is possibly TRBD1 (5 bases). Germline V gives CDR1 KGHSH, CDR2 LQKENI. The V end lost 4 bases, the J end lost 5 bases, and 8 bases lay between the germline ends. The length of the CDR3 is 13 residues. CDR3: CASSRDSNEKLFF. The DNA of the CDR3 is TGTGCCAGCTCACGAGACAGCAATGAAAAACTGTTTTTT.

The chain is built from TRBV5-5 and TRBJ1-2, with 9 nucleotides matching TRBD1. Germline V gene sequence: CDR1 SGHKS, CDR2 YYEKEE (reference sequence). V gave up 4 bases and J gave up 8 bases; unmatched junction bases: 9. The CDR3 consists of 14 residues. The DNA for the CDR3 is TGTGCCAGCAGCGCTTTCCCGGGACAGGGCGGCTACACCTTC. It encodes CASSAFPGQGGYTF.

CDR3 sequence reads: CASSLGTGTLETQYF. The CDR3 nucleotides are TGTGCCAGCAGCTTGGGGACAGGGACTCTGGAGACCCAGTACTTC. The chain combines TRBV5-5 with TRBJ2-5; 8 nucleotides line up with TRBD1. This CDR3 has 15 residues. The junction had 6 bases not matched to a gene; V was cut back by 0 bases and J by 5 bases. CDR1 and CDR2 from the germline V gene are SGHKS and YYEKEE (reference sequence).

This clone was seen a single time. The rearrangement links TRBV10-2 to TRBJ2-2, with D perhaps TRBD2 (6 bases). CDR3 size: 15 residues. The germline V gene encodes CDR1 WSHSY and CDR2 SAAADI. Trimming removed 8 bases from V and 0 bases from J, with 13 bases in between. Here the CDR3 DNA reads TGCGCCAGCGGAGGGACTTTCGCGAACACCGGGGAGCTGTTTTTT. Translated, it gives CASGGTFANTGELFF.

CDR3 region: CASILPYEQYF. The CDR3 DNA follows: TGTGCCAGCATTCTCCCCTACGAGCAGTACTTC. The chain links TRBV5-8 to TRBJ2-7; D gene unclear. CDR3 length: 11 residues. With 6 bases removed from V and 2 bases from J, the gap between germline ends came to 6 bases. Per the germline V gene, CDR1 is SGHTS and CDR2 is YDEGEE.

The genes are TRBV7-9 and TRBJ2-1; 8 bases fit TRBD2. The CDR3 is made up of 16 amino acids. Germline CDR1 SEHNR, CDR2 FQNEAQ (reference sequence). Trimming took 2 bases from V and 8 from J; bases not matched to a gene: 11. CDR3 sequence: CASSLFAGLEIHEQFF. As DNA, the CDR3 is TGTGCCAGCAGCTTATTCGCGGGACTAGAGATCCATGAGCAGTTCTTC.

This clone was detected a few times. DNA for the CDR3: TGTGCCAGCAGTTTACAGGAGGTCTACGAGCAGTACTTC. As protein: CASSLQEVYEQYF. The chain recombines TRBV12-3 or TRBV12-4 with TRBJ2-7, with a possible D match to TRBD2 (5 bases). This CDR3 contains 13 residues. V shed 2 bases and J shed 3 bases, with 8 bases lying between them.